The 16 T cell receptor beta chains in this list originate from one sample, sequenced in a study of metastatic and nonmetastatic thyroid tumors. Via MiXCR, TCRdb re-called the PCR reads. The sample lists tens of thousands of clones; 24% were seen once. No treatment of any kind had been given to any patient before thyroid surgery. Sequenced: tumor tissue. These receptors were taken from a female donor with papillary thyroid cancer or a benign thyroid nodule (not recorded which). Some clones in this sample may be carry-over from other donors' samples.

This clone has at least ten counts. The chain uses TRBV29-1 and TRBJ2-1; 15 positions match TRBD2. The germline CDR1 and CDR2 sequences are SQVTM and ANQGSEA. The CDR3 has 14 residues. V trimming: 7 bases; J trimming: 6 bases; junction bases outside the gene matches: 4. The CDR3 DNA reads TGCAGCGGGACTAGCGGGAGGGCCGGCAATGAGCAGTTCTTC. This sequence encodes CSGTSGRAGNEQFF.

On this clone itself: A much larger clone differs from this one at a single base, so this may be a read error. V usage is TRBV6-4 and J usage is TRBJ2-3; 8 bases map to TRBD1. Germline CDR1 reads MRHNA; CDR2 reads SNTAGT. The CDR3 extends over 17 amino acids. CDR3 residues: CASSVMRTGLGTGTQYF. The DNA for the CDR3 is TGTGCCAGCAGTGTGATGCGGACAGGGCTGGGCACAGGTACGCAGTATTTT.

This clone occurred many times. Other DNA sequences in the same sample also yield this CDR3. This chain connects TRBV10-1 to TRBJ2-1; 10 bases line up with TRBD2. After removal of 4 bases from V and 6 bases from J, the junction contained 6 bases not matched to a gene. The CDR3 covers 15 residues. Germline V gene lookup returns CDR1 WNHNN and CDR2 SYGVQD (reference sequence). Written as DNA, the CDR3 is TGCGCCAGCAGTGCAGCGGGAGGGCCCATCAATGAGCAGTTCTTC. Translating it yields CASSAAGGPINEQFF.

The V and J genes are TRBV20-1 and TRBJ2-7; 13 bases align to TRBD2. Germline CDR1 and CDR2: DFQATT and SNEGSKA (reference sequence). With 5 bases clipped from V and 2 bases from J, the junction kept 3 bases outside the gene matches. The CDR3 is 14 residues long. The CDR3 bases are TGCAGTGCTGGGACTAGCGGGAATACCTACGAGCAGTACTTC. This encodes CSAGTSGNTYEQYF.

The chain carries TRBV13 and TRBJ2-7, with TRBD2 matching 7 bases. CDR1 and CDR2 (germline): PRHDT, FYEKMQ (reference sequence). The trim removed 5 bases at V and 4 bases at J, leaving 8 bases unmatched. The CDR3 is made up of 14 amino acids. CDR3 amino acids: CASSLGTTNYEQYF. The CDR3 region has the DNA TGTGCCAGCAGCCTCGGGACTACCAATTACGAGCAGTACTTC.

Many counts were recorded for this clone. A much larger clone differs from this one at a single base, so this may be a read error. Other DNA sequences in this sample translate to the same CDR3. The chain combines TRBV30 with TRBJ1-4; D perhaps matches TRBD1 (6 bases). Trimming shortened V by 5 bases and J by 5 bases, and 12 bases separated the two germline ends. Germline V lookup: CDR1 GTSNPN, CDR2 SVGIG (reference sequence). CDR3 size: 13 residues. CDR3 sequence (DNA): TGTGCCTGGGGTGGGGGCCCGAATGAAAAACTGTTTTTT. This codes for CAWGGGPNEKLFF.

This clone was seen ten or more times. The CDR3 region is CAWGFAEAFF. The CDR3 DNA reads TGTGCCTGGGGGTTCGCTGAAGCTTTCTTT. The chain carries TRBV30 and TRBJ1-1; D gene unclear. Trimming left V 5 bases short and J 6 bases short, with 7 bases between. The CDR3 has 10 amino acids. Germline V gene lookup returns CDR1 GTSNPN and CDR2 SVGIG (reference sequence).

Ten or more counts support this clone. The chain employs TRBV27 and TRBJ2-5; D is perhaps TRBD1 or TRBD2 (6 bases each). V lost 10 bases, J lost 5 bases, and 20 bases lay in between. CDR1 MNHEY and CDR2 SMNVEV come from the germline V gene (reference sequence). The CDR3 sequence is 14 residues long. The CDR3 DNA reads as TGTGCCATCCGGAGGGGGGTCGATCGCGAGACCCAGTACTTC. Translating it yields CAIRRGVDRETQYF.

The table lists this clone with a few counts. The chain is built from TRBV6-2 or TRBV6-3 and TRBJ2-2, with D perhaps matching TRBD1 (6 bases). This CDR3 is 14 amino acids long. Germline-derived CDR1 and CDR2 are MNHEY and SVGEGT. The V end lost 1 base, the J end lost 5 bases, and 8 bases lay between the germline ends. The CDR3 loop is CASSYFQGTGELFF. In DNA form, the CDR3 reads TGTGCCAGCAGTTACTTCCAGGGGACCGGGGAGCTGTTTTTT.

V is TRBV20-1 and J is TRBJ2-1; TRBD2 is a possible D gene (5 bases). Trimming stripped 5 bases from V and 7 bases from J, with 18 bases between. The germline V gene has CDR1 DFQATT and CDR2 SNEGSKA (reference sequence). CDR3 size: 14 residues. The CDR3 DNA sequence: TGCAGTGCTGCACGGGGAAATGGTGTAAATGAGCAGTTCTTC. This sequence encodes CSAARGNGVNEQFF.

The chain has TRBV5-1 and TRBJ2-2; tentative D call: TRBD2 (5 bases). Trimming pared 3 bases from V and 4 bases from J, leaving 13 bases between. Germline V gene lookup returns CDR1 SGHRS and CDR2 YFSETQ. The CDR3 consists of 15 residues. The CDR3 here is CASSSEEGFTGELFF. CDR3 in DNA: TGCGCCAGCAGCTCGGAGGAAGGGTTCACCGGGGAGCTGTTTTTT.

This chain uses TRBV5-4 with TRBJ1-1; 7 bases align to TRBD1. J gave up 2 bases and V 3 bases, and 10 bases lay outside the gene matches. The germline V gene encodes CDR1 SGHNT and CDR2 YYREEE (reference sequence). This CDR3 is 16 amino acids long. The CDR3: CASSWGGRGPNTEAFF. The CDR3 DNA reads TGTGCCAGCAGCTGGGGCGGTAGGGGGCCTAACACTGAAGCTTTCTTT. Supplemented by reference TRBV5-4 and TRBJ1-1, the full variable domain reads ETGVTQSPTHLIKTRGQQVTLRCSSQSGHNTVSWYQQALGQGPQFIFQYYREEENGRGNFPPRFSGLQFPNYSSELNVNALELDDSALYLCASSWGGRGPNTEAFFGQGTRLTVV.

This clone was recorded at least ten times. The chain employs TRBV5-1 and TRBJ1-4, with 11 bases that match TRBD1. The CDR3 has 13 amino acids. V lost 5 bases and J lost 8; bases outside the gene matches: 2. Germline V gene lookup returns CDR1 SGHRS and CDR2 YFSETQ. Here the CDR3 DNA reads TGCGCCAGCAGTCGGACAGGGGGCGAAAAACTGTTTTTT. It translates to CASSRTGGEKLFF.

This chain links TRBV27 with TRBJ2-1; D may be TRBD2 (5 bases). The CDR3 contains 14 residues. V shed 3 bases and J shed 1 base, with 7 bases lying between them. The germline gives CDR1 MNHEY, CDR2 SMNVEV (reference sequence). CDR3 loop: CASSLSGSYNEQFF. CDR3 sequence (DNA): TGTGCCAGCAGTTTGTCGGGGTCCTACAATGAGCAGTTCTTC.

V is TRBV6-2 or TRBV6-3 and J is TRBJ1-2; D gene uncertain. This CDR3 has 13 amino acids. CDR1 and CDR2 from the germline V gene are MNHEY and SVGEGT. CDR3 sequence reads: CAGSPWPAYGYTF. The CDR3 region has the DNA TGTGCAGGCAGCCCATGGCCAGCATATGGCTACACCTTC.

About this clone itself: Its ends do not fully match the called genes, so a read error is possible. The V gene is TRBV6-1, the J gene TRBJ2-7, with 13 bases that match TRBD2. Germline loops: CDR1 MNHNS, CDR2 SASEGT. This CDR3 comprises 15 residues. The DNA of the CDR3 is TGTGCCAGCAGTCGGACTAGCGGGAGCTCCTACAATGAGCAGTTC. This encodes CASSRTSGSSYNEQF.